The entry below gives a single T cell receptor beta chain sequence along with its context. Profiling relied on immunoSEQ multiplex PCR, and the TCRdb table lists in-frame clones only, not all of them. This table holds about 200,000 clones, about 88% found once. The CDR3 contains 15 residues. The V gene lost 4 bases and the J gene lost 3 bases, with 13 bases spanning the gap. Germline values: CDR1 SNHLY, CDR2 FYNNEI. This sample was taken from a study of blood T cell repertoires in COVID-19. What was sequenced was PBMCs or T cells enriched from blood (not recorded which). This chain uses TRBV2 with TRBJ2-1, with D tentatively TRBD2 (6 bases). The TCR sequence derives from a woman between 40 and 55 years old in a cohort exposed to, infected with or recovered from COVID-19 (not recorded which). The CDR3 sequence: CASSGDGRGYNEQFF. CDR3 DNA: TGTGCCAGCAGTGGTGACGGGAGAGGCTACAATGAGCAGTTCTTC.